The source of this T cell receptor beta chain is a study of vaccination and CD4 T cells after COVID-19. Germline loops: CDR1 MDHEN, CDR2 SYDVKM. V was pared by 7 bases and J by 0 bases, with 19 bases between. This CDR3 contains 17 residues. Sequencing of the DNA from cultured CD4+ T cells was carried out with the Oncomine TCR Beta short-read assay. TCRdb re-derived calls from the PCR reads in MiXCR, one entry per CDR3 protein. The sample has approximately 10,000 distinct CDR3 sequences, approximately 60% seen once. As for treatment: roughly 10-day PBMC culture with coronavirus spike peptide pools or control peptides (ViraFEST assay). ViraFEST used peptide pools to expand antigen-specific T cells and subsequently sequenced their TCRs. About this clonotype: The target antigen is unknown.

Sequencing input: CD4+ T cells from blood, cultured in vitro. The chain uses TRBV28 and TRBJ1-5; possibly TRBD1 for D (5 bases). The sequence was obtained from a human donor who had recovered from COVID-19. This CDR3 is CASTQSSRGFSNQPQHF. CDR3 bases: TGTGCCAGCACCCAAAGCTCGCGGGGGTTTAGCAATCAGCCCCAGCATTTT.